This T cell receptor (beta chain) was identified in a study of T cells after yellow fever vaccination (dated by TCRdb to the late 2010s). Background for the entire study: Libraries from fractions with low cell numbers were prepared with the SMART-Seq v4 Ultra Low Input RNA kit. Two healthy male donors, one aged 18 to 30 and one aged 30 to 40 years, made up the cohort. Blood samples were taken at several timepoints before and after primary and secondary immunization, and bulk PBMC replicates and cell subsets were isolated. To follow T-cell clones before and after both primary and booster YFV17D yellow fever vaccination, bulk TCR alpha and beta repertoires underwent longitudinal sequencing.

In the case of this clonotype: Its antigen is unknown. Nothing much larger sits one base from this clone, and base qualities are not available.

This specimen's treatment or condition label, per the study, means: live attenuated yellow fever vaccine strain. A standard Ficoll-Paque protocol was used to isolate PBMCs from peripheral blood. Dynabeads CD4 and CD8 positive selection kits were used to isolate the CD4 and CD8 T-cell fractions. RNA was extracted with TriZol from bulk PBMCs, CD4 and CD8 fractions, and dextramer-positive and dextramer-negative fractions. Counted from cysteine to phenylalanine, this CDR3 has 14 amino acids. This entry keeps only the CDR3 DNA: 42 bases, framed from base 1. Germline trimming: 4 bases from V, 2 bases from J; junction bases outside gene matches: 1. General study outcomes and caveats: After the booster, most of the clones that had expanded following primary vaccination were detected again (around 97% of CD4 and 80% to 90% of CD8), which suggests that memory was broadly maintained. Compared with the primary T-cell response, the secondary T-cell response was faster but weaker, reaching its peak on day 5 rather than on day 15. A small share of clonotypes occurred in both CD4 and CD8 compartments, likely arising from convergent recombination. Because abundant contaminating clonotypes from the bulk population could be contained in FACS-sorted repertoires, computational filtering was required. Only a couple of donors were included in the study, so the extent to which the findings can be generalized is limited.

Sequenced on an Illumina NovaSeq 6000. TCR cDNA was synthesized by 5'RACE template switching, through which a universal primer site and unique molecular identifiers were introduced. Priming for cDNA synthesis came from both the TCR alpha and TCR beta constant segments. Two PCR steps were used to amplify libraries, with sample barcodes and sequencing adapters being added in the second step. Sequencing of the libraries was done on either Illumina HiSeq 2500 (2x100 bp) or NovaSeq (2x150 bp). The authors' analysis ran thus. MIGEC was used to demultiplex reads and collapse the reads into UMI consensus sequences, and MiXCR was used for V(D)J alignment. Vaccine-responding clonotypes were defined with edgeR using replicate PBMC samples, requiring FDR below 0.01 and a log2 fold change above 5 up to day 15. Each bulk clonotype was labeled CD4 or CD8 based on which sequenced repertoire, CD4 or CD8, contained the clonotype at higher abundance. TCRdb trimmed public reads at Q25 via fastp, called clones via MiXCR and kept in-frame beta chains. Identical CDR3 proteins give one entry, which carries the most common genes and DNA. TCRdb's processing, not the authors', yielded these V and J calls. The sample yields approximately 300,000 distinct CDR3 sequences; about 10% were counted once. The ten largest clones represent about 3% of the sample.

Sequencing used CD4+ T cells sorted from PBMCs, obtained 45 days after the yellow fever booster vaccination. The clonotype originates from a man aged 18 to 30 who received the YFV17D yellow fever vaccine. This chain joins TRBV12-3 or TRBV12-4 to TRBJ1-3; TRBD1 aligns with 8 central bases. The CDR3 loop reads CASSSDRAGNTIYF. The DNA is TGTGCCAGCAGTTCGGACAGGGCTGGAAACACCATATATTTT.